This TCR beta chain originates from a study of T cell repertoires in cytomegalovirus infection. Across the study: CMV infection and matching HLA type were both indicated by public TCR beta signatures.

V was clipped by 5 bases and J by 1 base, with 17 bases between them. Germline V lookup: CDR1 DFQATT, CDR2 SNEGSKA (reference sequence). The CDR3 totals 15 residues. This clonotype was seen repeatedly, ten times or more. MiXCR, applied by TCRdb to the reads, yields one record per CDR3 protein. The repertoire holds more than 75,000 distinct CDR3 sequences, with around 3.4% as singletons. Sequenced input: PBMCs. The chain links TRBV20-1 to TRBJ1-1; D might be TRBD1 (5 bases). The sequence was obtained from a human donor in good health (CMV status not recorded). Some clones in this sample may be carry-over from other donors' samples. CDR3 loop: CSALSRDRWNTEAFF. In DNA, the CDR3 is TGCAGTGCTTTGTCCAGGGACCGCTGGAACACTGAAGCTTTCTTT.